The 5 T cell receptor beta chains listed next were all sequenced from one sample in a study of shared clonotypes between healthy human individuals (TCRdb year 2020). The library relied on the immunoSEQ multiplex PCR assay. TCRdb obtained this table from immuneACCESS and retained in-frame rearrangements with V and J assigned. These tables miss some clones; where compared with another copy, unresolved V genes account for less than half of the shortfall, and the remainder is unexplained. This sample holds roughly 1,100,000 clones; under 80% were observed only once. The ten biggest clones cover 1.4% of the sample. Sequences were obtained from memory CD4+ T cells sorted from blood. Explained via the paper, the cell subset or site label denotes: CD45RA-negative fraction. All receptors derive from a man in his late teens or twenties in good health.

The chain couples TRBV18 to TRBJ1-5, with 8 bases aligning to TRBD1. CDR3 length: 15 amino acids. The V segment lost 2 bases and the J segment 12 bases; nucleotides outside the gene matches: 12. Germline V gives CDR1 KGHSH, CDR2 LQKENI. CDR3 protein: CASSPISGQVQLQHF. The CDR3 coding sequence is TGTGCCAGCTCACCAATTTCGGGACAGGTGCAACTCCAGCATTTT.

J is TRBJ1-3 and V is TRBV2; no firm D call. The CDR3 length is 15 residues. Germline assignment: CDR1 SNHLY and CDR2 FYNNEI. V gave up 2 bases and J gave up 0 bases, with 8 bases separating them. The CDR3 sequence is CASSERISSGNTIYF. The CDR3 DNA follows: TGTGCCAGCAGTGAACGGATCAGCTCTGGAAACACCATATATTTT.

The chain employs TRBV5-8 and TRBJ1-5; perhaps TRBD1 as D (6 bases). The CDR3 extends over 13 amino acids. The ends were cut back, 6 bases at V and 6 bases at J, with 13 bases in the middle. CDR1 and CDR2 from the germline V gene are SGHTS and YDEGEE. CDR3 sequence: CASNRVLGQPQHF. CDR3 DNA: TGTGCCAGCAACAGGGTACTTGGTCAGCCCCAGCATTTT. Supplemented by reference TRBV5-8 and TRBJ1-5, the full variable domain reads EAGVTQSPTHLIKTRGQQATLRCSPISGHTSVYWYQQALGLGLQFLLWYDEGEERNRGNFPPRFSGRQFPNYSSELNVNALELEDSALYLCASNRVLGQPQHFGDGTRLSIL.

This chain links TRBV27 with TRBJ1-2, with a weak D call TRBD1 (6 bases). The CDR3 extends over 14 amino acids. CDR1 is MNHEY, CDR2 SMNVEV, per germline (reference sequence). Trimming cost V 9 bases and J 8 bases, with 22 bases left between them. Here the CDR3 reads CASWKGGPRVGYTF. CDR3 bases: TGTGCCAGTTGGAAAGGGGGACCACGGGTAGGCTACACCTTC.

CDR3 coding DNA: TGCAGCGTTATTATCGGGGGGCACTATGGCTACACCTTC. Its translation: CSVIIGGHYGYTF. The V and J genes are TRBV29-1 and TRBJ1-2, with D possibly matching TRBD1 (6 bases). CDR3 length equals 13 residues. Trimming removed 5 bases from V and 3 bases from J, with 13 bases in between. Germline CDR1 SQVTM, CDR2 ANQGSEA.